Shown below are 4 T cell receptor beta chains from a single sample sequenced in a study of cytotoxic CD8 clonotypes in ibrutinib-treated CLL. Generated by immunoSEQ multiplex PCR, the TCRdb table keeps only in-frame clones and is missing some. Counted here are some 58,000 clones, 71% occurring once; the ten biggest clones make up about 40%. The sample was PBMCs, taken after 12 months of ibrutinib treatment. The receptors were sampled from a human donor with chronic lymphocytic leukemia.

The chain employs TRBV5-4 and TRBJ1-1; D perhaps matches TRBD1 (5 bases). Germline V gene lookup returns CDR1 SGHNT and CDR2 YYREEE (reference sequence). The CDR3 spans 15 residues. V lost 4 bases and J 0 bases, leaving 13 bases between the germline ends. The CDR3 reads CASSPTRQLNTEAFF. The CDR3 bases are TGTGCCAGCAGCCCCACCCGACAGCTGAACACTGAAGCTTTCTTT.

This clone showed up many times. The CDR3 region is CASSRTGANTEAFF. The DNA for the CDR3 is TGTGCCAGCAGCCGTACAGGGGCGAACACTGAAGCTTTCTTT. This rearrangement joins TRBV11-2 to TRBJ1-1, with TRBD1 matching 7 bases. V dropped 5 bases and J dropped 1; count of bases not matched to a gene: 4. Germline CDR1 reads SGHAT; CDR2 reads FQNNGV. The CDR3 has 14 residues.

This sequence joins TRBV6-5 and TRBJ2-2; a weak D match, TRBD2 (6 bases). Germline CDR1 MNHEY, CDR2 SVGAGI. Trimming took off 2 bases at V and 7 bases at J, with 11 bases between the two ends. The CDR3 has 14 residues. In nucleotides, the CDR3 is TGTGCCAGCAGTTACGCCCTCGGGGGCGGGGAGCTGTTTTTT. Amino acid sequence: CASSYALGGGELFF.

The chain joins TRBV6-6 to TRBJ2-2; 7 nucleotides agree with TRBD1. This CDR3 is 15 amino acids long. Germline-derived CDR1 and CDR2 are MNHNY and SVGAGI (reference sequence). V lost 4 bases to trimming and J lost 5 bases; unmatched junction nucleotides: 7. The CDR3 DNA follows: TGTGCCAGCAGTTTGCCGGGACAGTCGACCGGGGAGCTGTTTTTT. The encoded protein is CASSLPGQSTGELFF.